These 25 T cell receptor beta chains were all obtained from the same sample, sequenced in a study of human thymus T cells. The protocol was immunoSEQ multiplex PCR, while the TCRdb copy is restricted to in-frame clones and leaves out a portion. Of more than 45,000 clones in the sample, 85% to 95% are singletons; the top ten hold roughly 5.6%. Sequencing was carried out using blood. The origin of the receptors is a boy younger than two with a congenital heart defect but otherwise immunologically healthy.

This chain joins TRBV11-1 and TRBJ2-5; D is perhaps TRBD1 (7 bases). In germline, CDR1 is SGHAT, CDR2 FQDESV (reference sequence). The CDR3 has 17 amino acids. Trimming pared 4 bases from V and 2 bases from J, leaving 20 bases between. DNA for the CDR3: TGTGCCAGCAGCTCACCCTACAGGGGACTTTTTCAAGAGACCCAGTACTTC. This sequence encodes CASSSPYRGLFQETQYF. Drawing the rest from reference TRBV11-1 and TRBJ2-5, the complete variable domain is EAEVAQSPRYKITEKSQAVAFWCDPISGHATLYWYRQILGQGPELLVQFQDESVVDDSQLPKDRFSAERLKGVDSTLKIQPAELGDSAMYLCASSSPYRGLFQETQYFGPGTRLLVL.

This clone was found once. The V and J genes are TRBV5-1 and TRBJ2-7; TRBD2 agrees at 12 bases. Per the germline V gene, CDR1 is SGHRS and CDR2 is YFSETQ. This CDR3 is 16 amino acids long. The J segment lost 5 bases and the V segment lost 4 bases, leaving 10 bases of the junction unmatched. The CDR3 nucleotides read TGCGCCAGCAGCCCCTTACCTAGCGGGAGGGCCGACGAGCAGTACTTC. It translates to CASSPLPSGRADEQYF.

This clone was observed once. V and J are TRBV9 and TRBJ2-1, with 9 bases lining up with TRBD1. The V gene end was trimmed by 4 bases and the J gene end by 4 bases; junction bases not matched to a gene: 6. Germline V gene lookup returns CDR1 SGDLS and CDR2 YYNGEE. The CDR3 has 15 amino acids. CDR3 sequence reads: CASSLGQGVYNEQFF. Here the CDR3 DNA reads TGTGCCAGCAGCTTGGGACAGGGAGTATACAATGAGCAGTTCTTC.

The CDR3 DNA is TGTGCCAGCAGGCACGTCGGGGTCTACAATGAGCAGTTCTTC. Its translation is CASRHVGVYNEQFF. The chain is built from TRBV6-1 and TRBJ2-1; D perhaps matches TRBD2 (5 bases). Per the germline V gene, CDR1 is MNHNS and CDR2 is SASEGT. V was clipped by 6 bases and J by 3 bases, with 12 bases between them. The CDR3 extends over 14 amino acids.

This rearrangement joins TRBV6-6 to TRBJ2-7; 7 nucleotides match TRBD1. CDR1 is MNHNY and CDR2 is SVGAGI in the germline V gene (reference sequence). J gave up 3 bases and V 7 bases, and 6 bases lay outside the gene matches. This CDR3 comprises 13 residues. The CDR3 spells CASTKTGFYEQYF. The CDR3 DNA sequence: TGTGCCAGCACAAAGACAGGGTTCTACGAGCAGTACTTC.

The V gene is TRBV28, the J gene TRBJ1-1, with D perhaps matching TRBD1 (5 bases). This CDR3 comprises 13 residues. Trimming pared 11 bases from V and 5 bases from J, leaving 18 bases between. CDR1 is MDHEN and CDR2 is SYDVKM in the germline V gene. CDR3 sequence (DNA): TGTGCCCTCTCGCGAGGGGCGCCTACTGAAGCTTTCTTT. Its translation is CALSRGAPTEAFF. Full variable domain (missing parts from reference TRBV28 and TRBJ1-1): DVKVTQSSRYLVKRTGEKVFLECVQDMDHENMFWYRQDPGLGLRLIYFSYDVKMKEKGDIPEGYSVSREKKERFSLILESASTNQTSMYLCALSRGAPTEAFFGQGTRLTVV.

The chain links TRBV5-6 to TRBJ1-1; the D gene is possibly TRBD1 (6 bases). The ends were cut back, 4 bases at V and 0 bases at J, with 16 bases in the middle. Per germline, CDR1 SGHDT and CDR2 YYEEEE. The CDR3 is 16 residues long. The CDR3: CASSLSQTGLNTEAFF. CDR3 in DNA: TGTGCCAGCAGCCTCTCCCAGACAGGTTTGAACACTGAAGCTTTCTTT.

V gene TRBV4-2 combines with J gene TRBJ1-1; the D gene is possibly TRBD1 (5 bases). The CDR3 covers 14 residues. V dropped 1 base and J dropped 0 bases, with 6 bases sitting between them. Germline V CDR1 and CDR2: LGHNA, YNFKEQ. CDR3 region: CASSQGGVNTEAFF. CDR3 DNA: TGTGCCAGCAGCCAAGGGGGCGTGAACACTGAAGCTTTCTTT.

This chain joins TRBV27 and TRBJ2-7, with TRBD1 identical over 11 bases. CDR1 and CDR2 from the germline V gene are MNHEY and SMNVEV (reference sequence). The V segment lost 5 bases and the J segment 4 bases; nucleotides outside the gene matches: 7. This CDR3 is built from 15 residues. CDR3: CASSPRGQGVYEQYF. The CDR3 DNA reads TGTGCCAGCAGTCCCCGGGGACAGGGGGTTTACGAGCAGTACTTC.

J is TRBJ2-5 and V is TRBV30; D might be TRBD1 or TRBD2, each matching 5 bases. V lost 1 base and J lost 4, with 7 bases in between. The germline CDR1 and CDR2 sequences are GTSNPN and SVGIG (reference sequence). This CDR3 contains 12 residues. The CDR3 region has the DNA TGTGCCTGGAGTGGGGGGAGAGAGACCCAGTACTTC. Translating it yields CAWSGGRETQYF.

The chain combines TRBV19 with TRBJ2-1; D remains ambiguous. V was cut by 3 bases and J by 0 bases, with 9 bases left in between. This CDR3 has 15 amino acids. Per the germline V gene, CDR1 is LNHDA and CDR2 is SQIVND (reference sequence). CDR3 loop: CASSIRASSYNEQFF. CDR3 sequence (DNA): TGTGCCAGTAGTATTAGGGCATCCTCCTACAATGAGCAGTTCTTC.

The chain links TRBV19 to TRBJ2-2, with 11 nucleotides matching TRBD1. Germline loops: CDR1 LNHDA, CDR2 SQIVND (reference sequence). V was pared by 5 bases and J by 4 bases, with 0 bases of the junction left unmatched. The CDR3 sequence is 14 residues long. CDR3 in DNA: TGTGCCAGTAGTGGGACAGGGGGCACCGGGGAGCTGTTTTTT. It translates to CASSGTGGTGELFF.

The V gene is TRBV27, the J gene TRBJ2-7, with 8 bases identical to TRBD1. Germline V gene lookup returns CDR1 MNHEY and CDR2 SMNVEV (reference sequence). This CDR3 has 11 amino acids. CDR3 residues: CATGVHYEQYF. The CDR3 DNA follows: TGTGCGACAGGGGTCCACTACGAGCAGTACTTC.

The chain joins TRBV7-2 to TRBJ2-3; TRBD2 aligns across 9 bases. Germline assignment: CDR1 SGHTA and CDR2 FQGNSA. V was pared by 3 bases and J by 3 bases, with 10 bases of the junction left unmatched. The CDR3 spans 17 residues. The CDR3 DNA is TGTGCCAGCAGCTTGGACCCCCCAGCGGGGGGTACAGATACGCAGTATTTT. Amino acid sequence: CASSLDPPAGGTDTQYF.

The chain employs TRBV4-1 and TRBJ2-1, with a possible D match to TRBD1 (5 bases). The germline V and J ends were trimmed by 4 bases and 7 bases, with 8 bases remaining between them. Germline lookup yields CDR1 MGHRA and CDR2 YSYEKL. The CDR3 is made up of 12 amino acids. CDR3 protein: CASSPQGNEQFF. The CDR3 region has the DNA TGCGCCAGCAGCCCCCAGGGAAATGAGCAGTTCTTC.

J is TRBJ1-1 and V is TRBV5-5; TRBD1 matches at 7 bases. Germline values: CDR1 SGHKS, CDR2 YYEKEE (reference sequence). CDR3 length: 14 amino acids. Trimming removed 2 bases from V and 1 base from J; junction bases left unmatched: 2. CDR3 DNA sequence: TGTGCCAGCAGCTTACGGACAGGGAACACTGAAGCTTTCTTT. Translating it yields CASSLRTGNTEAFF.

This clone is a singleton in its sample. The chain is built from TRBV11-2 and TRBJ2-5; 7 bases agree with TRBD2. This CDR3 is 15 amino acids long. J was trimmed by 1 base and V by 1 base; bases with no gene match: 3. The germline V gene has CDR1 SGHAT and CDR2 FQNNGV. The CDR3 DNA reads TGTGCCAGCAGCTTAGTGGGGGGGAGCCAAGAGACCCAGTACTTC. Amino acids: CASSLVGGSQETQYF.

The CDR3 nucleotides read TGTGCCATCAGTGAGTCCCTATCGGACAGGGTAGGCTACACCTTC. This codes for CAISESLSDRVGYTF. The chain carries TRBV10-3 and TRBJ1-2; 8 bases agree with TRBD1. With 0 bases clipped from V and 8 bases from J, the junction kept 8 bases outside the gene matches. CDR3 size: 15 residues. Germline-derived CDR1 and CDR2 are ENHRY and SYGVKD.

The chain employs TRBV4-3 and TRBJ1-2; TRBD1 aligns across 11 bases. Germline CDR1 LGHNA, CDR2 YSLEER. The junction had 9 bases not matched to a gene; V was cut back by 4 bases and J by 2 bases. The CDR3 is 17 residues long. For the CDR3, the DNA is TGCGCCAGCAGCCCTCGGACAGGGGGCGCGACCAACTATGGCTACACCTTC. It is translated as CASSPRTGGATNYGYTF.

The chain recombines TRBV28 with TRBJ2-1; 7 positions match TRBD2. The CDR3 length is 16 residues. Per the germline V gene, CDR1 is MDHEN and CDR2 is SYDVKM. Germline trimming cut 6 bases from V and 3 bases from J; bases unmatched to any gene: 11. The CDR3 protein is CASSLRRGTIYNEQFF. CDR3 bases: TGTGCCAGCAGCCTACGGCGGGGGACTATCTACAATGAGCAGTTCTTC.

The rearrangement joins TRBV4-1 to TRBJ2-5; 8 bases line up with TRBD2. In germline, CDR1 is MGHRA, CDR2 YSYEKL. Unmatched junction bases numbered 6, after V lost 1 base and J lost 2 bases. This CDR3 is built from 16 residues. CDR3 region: CASSQGPGGGQETQYF. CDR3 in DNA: TGCGCCAGCAGCCAAGGACCCGGGGGGGGTCAAGAGACCCAGTACTTC.

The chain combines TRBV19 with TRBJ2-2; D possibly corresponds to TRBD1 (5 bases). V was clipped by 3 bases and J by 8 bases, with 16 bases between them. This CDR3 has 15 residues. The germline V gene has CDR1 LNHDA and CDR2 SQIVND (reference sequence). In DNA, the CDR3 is TGTGCCAGTAGTATTTTACAAGGGGCGTGGGGGGAGCTGTTTTTT. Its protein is CASSILQGAWGELFF.

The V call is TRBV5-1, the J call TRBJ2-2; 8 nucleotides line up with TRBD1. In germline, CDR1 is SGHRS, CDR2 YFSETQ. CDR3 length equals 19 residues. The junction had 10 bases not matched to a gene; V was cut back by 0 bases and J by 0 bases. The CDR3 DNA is TGCGCCAGCAGCTTGGCAGTTTTGGGACAGGCGTCGAACACCGGGGAGCTGTTTTTT. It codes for CASSLAVLGQASNTGELFF.

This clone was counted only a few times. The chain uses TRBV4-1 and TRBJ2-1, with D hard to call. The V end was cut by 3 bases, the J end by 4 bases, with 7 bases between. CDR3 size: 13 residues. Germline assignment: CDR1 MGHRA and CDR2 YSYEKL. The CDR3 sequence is CASSHIPYNEQFF. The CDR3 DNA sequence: TGCGCCAGCAGCCATATTCCTTACAATGAGCAGTTCTTC.

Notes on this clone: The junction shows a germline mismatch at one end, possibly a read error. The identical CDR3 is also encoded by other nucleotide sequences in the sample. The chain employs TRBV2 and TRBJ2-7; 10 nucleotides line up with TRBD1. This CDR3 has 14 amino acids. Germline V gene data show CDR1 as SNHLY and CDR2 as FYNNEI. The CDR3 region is CASRGTGDIYEQYF. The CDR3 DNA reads TGCGCCAGCCGGGGGACAGGGGATATCTACGAGCAGTACTTC. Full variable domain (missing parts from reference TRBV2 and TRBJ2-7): EPEVTQTPSHQVTQMGQEVILRCVPISNHLYFYWYRQILGQKVEFLVSFYNNEISEKSEIFDDQFSVERPDGSNFTLKIRSTKLEDSAMYFCASRGTGDIYEQYFGPGTRLTVT.